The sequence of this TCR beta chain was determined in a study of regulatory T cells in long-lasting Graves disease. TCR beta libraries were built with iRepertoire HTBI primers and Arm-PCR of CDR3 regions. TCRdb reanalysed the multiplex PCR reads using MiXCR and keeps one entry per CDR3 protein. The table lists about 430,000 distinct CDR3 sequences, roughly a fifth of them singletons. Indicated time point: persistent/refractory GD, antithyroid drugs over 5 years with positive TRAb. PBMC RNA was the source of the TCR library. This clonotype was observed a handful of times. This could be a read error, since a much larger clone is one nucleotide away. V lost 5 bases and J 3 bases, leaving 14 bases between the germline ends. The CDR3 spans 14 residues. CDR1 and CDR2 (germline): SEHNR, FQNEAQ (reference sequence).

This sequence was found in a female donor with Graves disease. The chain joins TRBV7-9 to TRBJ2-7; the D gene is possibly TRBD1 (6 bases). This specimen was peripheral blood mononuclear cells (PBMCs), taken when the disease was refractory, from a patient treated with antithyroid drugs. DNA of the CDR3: TGTGCCAGCAGCCCCCCGGGACACAGCTACGAGCAGTACTTC. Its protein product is CASSPPGHSYEQYF. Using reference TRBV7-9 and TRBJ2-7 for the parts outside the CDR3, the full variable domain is DTGVSQNPRHKITKRGQNVTFRCDPISEHNRLYWYRQTLGQGPEFLTYFQNEAQLEKSRLLSDRFSAERPKGSFSTLEIQRTEQGDSAMYLCASSPPGHSYEQYFGPGTRLTVT.